The next 28 T cell receptor beta chains were all read from a single sample in a study of blood T cells in healthy people across ages. Together with a sample-barcoded 5' primer, a J-beta primer mix was included in a second PCR lasting about 7 to 11 cycles. Each CDR3 protein gets one entry after TCRdb re-called the 5' RACE reads with MiXCR. This table holds about 680,000 distinct CDR3 sequences, around 48% found once. The sequenced sample was blood. The receptors originated from a woman between 55 and 75 years old in good health.

V usage is TRBV2 and J usage is TRBJ2-5; a possible D gene is TRBD2 (6 bases). CDR3 size: 16 residues. V lost 3 bases and J lost 11, with 25 bases in between. Germline CDR1 and CDR2: SNHLY and FYNNEI. This CDR3 reads CASSDRLAGRGNEQYF. Written as DNA, the CDR3 is TGTGCCAGCAGTGACCGTCTGGCGGGACGGGGGAATGAGCAGTACTTC. Variable domain in full (rest from reference TRBV2 and TRBJ2-5): EPEVTQTPSHQVTQMGQEVILRCVPISNHLYFYWYRQILGQKVEFLVSFYNNEISEKSEIFDDQFSVERPDGSNFTLKIRSTKLEDSAMYFCASSDRLAGRGNEQYFGPGTRLLVL.

The V and J genes are TRBV4-3 and TRBJ2-5; D perhaps matches TRBD1 (5 bases). The CDR3 spans 15 residues. V lost 0 bases and J 5 bases, leaving 13 bases between the germline ends. Germline V gene sequence: CDR1 LGHNA, CDR2 YSLEER. The CDR3 loop reads CASSQDPQGRETQYF. The CDR3 DNA sequence: TGCGCCAGCAGCCAAGATCCCCAGGGTAGGGAGACCCAGTACTTC.

V is TRBV9 and J is TRBJ1-2; 9 bases are a match to TRBD1. This CDR3 comprises 14 residues. Germline V lookup: CDR1 SGDLS, CDR2 YYNGEE. The V segment lost 0 bases and the J segment 4 bases; nucleotides outside the gene matches: 1. CDR3 in amino acids: CASSVGQGVYGYTF. CDR3 in DNA: TGTGCCAGCAGCGTAGGACAGGGGGTCTATGGCTACACCTTC.

The chain joins TRBV7-2 to TRBJ2-2; the D is unclear. Germline values: CDR1 SGHTA, CDR2 FQGNSA. V lost 0 bases and J lost 5, with 13 bases in between. CDR3 length: 16 residues. The CDR3 region is CASSLAPSTKTGELFF. The CDR3 region has the DNA TGTGCCAGCAGCTTAGCGCCCAGTACAAAAACCGGGGAGCTGTTTTTT.

The chain carries TRBV9 and TRBJ2-7, with 7 bases aligning to TRBD2. Germline V gene sequence: CDR1 SGDLS, CDR2 YYNGEE. With 0 bases clipped from V and 6 bases from J, the junction kept 9 bases outside the gene matches. The CDR3 is 15 residues long. The CDR3 sequence is CASSVGREGASEQYF. For the CDR3, the DNA is TGTGCCAGCAGCGTAGGGAGGGAGGGAGCCTCCGAGCAGTACTTC. The complete variable domain, with remaining parts taken from reference TRBV9 and TRBJ2-7, reads DSGVTQTPKHLITATGQRVTLRCSPRSGDLSVYWYQQSLDQGLQFLIQYYNGEERAKGNILERFSAQQFPDLHSELNLSSLELGDSALYFCASSVGREGASEQYFGPGTRLTVT.

The chain employs TRBV7-2 and TRBJ2-7; D uncertain. CDR3 size: 15 residues. Trimming took 1 base from V and 0 from J, leaving 10 bases between them. In germline, CDR1 is SGHTA, CDR2 FQGNSA. The CDR3 bases are TGTGCCAGCAGCTTAGTTTGGCGAAGCTCCTACGAGCAGTACTTC. Translated, it gives CASSLVWRSSYEQYF. The full variable domain, its missing parts supplied by reference TRBV7-2 and TRBJ2-7, is GAGVSQSPSNKVTEKGKDVELRCDPISGHTALYWYRQSLGQGLEFLIYFQGNSAPDKSGLPSDRFSAERTGGSVSTLTIQRTQQEDSAVYLCASSLVWRSSYEQYFGPGTRLTVT.

V and J are TRBV20-1 and TRBJ2-2, with D tentatively TRBD2 (6 bases). CDR1 is DFQATT and CDR2 is SNEGSKA in the germline V gene (reference sequence). V shed 0 bases and J shed 2 bases, with 10 bases lying between them. This CDR3 has 15 residues. In DNA, the CDR3 is TGCAGTGCTAGAGATGGGCGGGAAAACACCGGGGAGCTGTTTTTT. The encoded protein is CSARDGRENTGELFF.

The rearrangement links TRBV3-1 to TRBJ2-3, with no clear D. This CDR3 is built from 15 residues. The V end lost 2 bases, the J end lost 0 bases, and 9 bases lay between the germline ends. The germline gives CDR1 LGHDT, CDR2 YNNKEL (reference sequence). CDR3 DNA: TGTGCCAGCAGCCAACTGAGAACTAGCACAGATACGCAGTATTTT. Protein: CASSQLRTSTDTQYF.

As concerns this clonotype: A read error may produce the germline difference seen at one junction end. This chain links TRBV5-4 with TRBJ2-1; D tentatively fits TRBD1 or TRBD2 (5 bases each). Germline V gene sequence: CDR1 SGHNT, CDR2 YYREEE (reference sequence). There are 14 residues in the CDR3. Here the CDR3 reads CASKGRPPYNERFF. CDR3 nucleotides: TGTGCCAGCAAGGGGAGACCCCCCTACAATGAGCGGTTCTTC.

This chain joins TRBV6-5 and TRBJ1-2; possibly TRBD1 for D (6 bases). Deletions cut 5 bases from V and 9 bases from J, with 13 bases between. This CDR3 spans 12 amino acids. Germline V gene data show CDR1 as MNHEY and CDR2 as SVGAGI. The CDR3 reads CASSTTGFSYTF. CDR3 DNA sequence: TGTGCCAGCAGTACGACAGGTTTTAGCTACACCTTC.

This clonotype was recorded only once. A much larger clone lies a single base off, so this may be a read error. This sequence joins TRBV5-4 and TRBJ2-7, with D possibly being TRBD2 (5 bases). The assigned J gene may be wrong: the sequence end matches TRBJ2-4 better. Germline assignment: CDR1 SGHNT and CDR2 YYREEE (reference sequence). This CDR3 is built from 17 residues. This chain's CDR3 is CASSPSRTGGYGDIQYF. CDR3 nucleotides: TGTGCCAGCAGCCCAAGCCGGACTGGCGGCTACGGGGACATTCAGTACTTC.

The chain joins TRBV7-2 to TRBJ2-1; the match to TRBD2 covers 7 bases. V dropped 0 bases and J dropped 4; count of bases not matched to a gene: 6. The germline V gene encodes CDR1 SGHTA and CDR2 FQGNSA. There are 16 residues in the CDR3. The CDR3 is CASSLAGGSPYNEQFF. CDR3 coding DNA: TGTGCCAGCAGCTTAGCGGGCGGGAGTCCTTACAATGAGCAGTTCTTC.

This clonotype was detected only a few times. This chain uses TRBV7-2 with TRBJ1-4; D call uncertain. Germline-derived CDR1 and CDR2 are SGHTA and FQGNSA. The CDR3 is 13 residues long. Trimming removed 5 bases at V and 8 bases at J, with 12 bases between. CDR3 nucleotide sequence: TGTGCCAGCAGCCGATCTAACAAGGAAAAACTGTTTTTT. It is translated as CASSRSNKEKLFF. Combining the CDR3 with reference TRBV7-2 and TRBJ1-4 gives the whole variable domain GAGVSQSPSNKVTEKGKDVELRCDPISGHTALYWYRQSLGQGLEFLIYFQGNSAPDKSGLPSDRFSAERTGGSVSTLTIQRTQQEDSAVYLCASSRSNKEKLFFGSGTQLSVL.

This clonotype was observed a handful of times. The chain combines TRBV20-1 with TRBJ2-7; TRBD1 matches 9 bases. Unmatched junction bases numbered 10, after V lost 4 bases and J lost 6 bases. The CDR3 extends over 14 amino acids. CDR1 is DFQATT, CDR2 SNEGSKA, per germline (reference sequence). The CDR3 DNA sequence: TGCAGTGCTATACCGGACAGGGGAGGGGTCGAGCAGTACTTC. This codes for CSAIPDRGGVEQYF.

Remarks on this clonotype: Compared with germline, one end of the junction differs, possibly owing to a read error. V gene TRBV14 combines with J gene TRBJ1-2; 7 nucleotides agree with TRBD1. The CDR3 contains 14 residues. The germline CDR1 and CDR2 sequences are SGHDN and FVKESK. As DNA, the CDR3 is TGTGCCGGCAGCCGGGACAGTGAGGTCTATGGCTACACCTTC. Protein: CAGSRDSEVYGYTF.

V and J are TRBV27 and TRBJ1-5; D is undetermined. Trimming shortened V by 8 bases and J by 5 bases, and 7 bases separated the two germline ends. CDR3 size: 11 residues. CDR1 MNHEY and CDR2 SMNVEV come from the germline V gene (reference sequence). Written as DNA, the CDR3 is TGTGCCAGCGGGGTAGATCAGCCCCAGCATTTT. This translates into CASGVDQPQHF.

V usage is TRBV27 and J usage is TRBJ2-7; 8 bases map to TRBD2. Germline V gene lookup returns CDR1 MNHEY and CDR2 SMNVEV (reference sequence). V lost 5 bases and J lost 3; bases outside the gene matches: 12. The CDR3 spans 16 residues. CDR3 protein: CASSPVGRGRYYEQYF. The CDR3 DNA reads as TGTGCCAGCAGTCCAGTGGGGCGCGGGAGGTACTACGAGCAGTACTTC.

The rearrangement joins TRBV10-3 to TRBJ2-3; D remains unclear. The CDR3 has 14 residues. V gave up 8 bases and J gave up 3 bases, with 15 bases separating them. In germline, CDR1 is ENHRY, CDR2 SYGVKD. In DNA form, the CDR3 reads TGTGCCATCTCTCGAGTGGCGGATACAGATACGCAGTATTTT. Amino acids: CAISRVADTDTQYF.

This chain links TRBV7-2 with TRBJ2-5, with D perhaps TRBD2 (6 bases). CDR3 length: 14 residues. Germline CDR1 reads SGHTA; CDR2 reads FQGNSA. Trimming took off 5 bases at V and 5 bases at J, with 15 bases between the two ends. In DNA form, the CDR3 reads TGTGCCAGCAGCCCTCCGACTAGTTCCGAGACCCAGTACTTC. Protein: CASSPPTSSETQYF.

The chain employs TRBV2 and TRBJ1-2; a possible D gene is TRBD1 (5 bases). CDR3 size: 14 residues. V lost 4 bases to trimming and J lost 3 bases, with 12 bases between them. CDR1 SNHLY and CDR2 FYNNEI come from the germline V gene. DNA for the CDR3: TGTGCCAGCAGTGTGCGACAGTCGGACTATGGCTACACCTTC. Translation gives CASSVRQSDYGYTF.

There are many counts of this clonotype. The V call is TRBV7-9, the J call TRBJ2-3, with D perhaps matching TRBD2 (5 bases). The CDR3 runs to 15 residues. Trimming took off 5 bases at V and 0 bases at J, with 12 bases between the two ends. CDR1 is SEHNR and CDR2 is FQNEAQ in the germline V gene (reference sequence). The CDR3 region is CASSRPGISTDTQYF. The DNA of the CDR3 is TGTGCCAGCAGCCGGCCGGGGATCAGCACAGATACGCAGTATTTT.

The chain uses TRBV6-2 or TRBV6-3 and TRBJ2-7; D is ambiguous. This CDR3 region has 12 residues. Looked up from germline, CDR1 is MNHEY and CDR2 is SVGEGT. Deletions cut 6 bases from V and 0 bases from J, with 6 bases between. For the CDR3, the DNA is TGTGCCAGCAGCATTAGCTCCTACGAGCAGTACTTC. It encodes CASSISSYEQYF.

This clonotype was seen more than once but under ten times. The J gene is TRBJ2-3, the V gene TRBV20-1; D is possibly TRBD2 (5 bases). The length of the CDR3 is 14 residues. V lost 5 bases, J lost 2 bases, and 14 bases lay in between. Germline lookup yields CDR1 DFQATT and CDR2 SNEGSKA (reference sequence). CDR3: CSAPLGADTDTQYF. The CDR3 region has the DNA TGCAGTGCTCCCCTGGGAGCGGACACAGATACGCAGTATTTT.

This clonotype came up a few times. The chain employs TRBV2 and TRBJ2-7; 9 bases are a match to TRBD2. Trimming took 4 bases from V and 4 from J; bases not matched to a gene: 2. Germline V gives CDR1 SNHLY, CDR2 FYNNEI. The CDR3 extends over 13 amino acids. The CDR3 coding sequence is TGTGCCAGCAGTGGCGGGAGGGTGTACGAGCAGTACTTC. Amino acid sequence: CASSGGRVYEQYF. The full variable domain, its missing parts supplied by reference TRBV2 and TRBJ2-7, is EPEVTQTPSHQVTQMGQEVILRCVPISNHLYFYWYRQILGQKVEFLVSFYNNEISEKSEIFDDQFSVERPDGSNFTLKIRSTKLEDSAMYFCASSGGRVYEQYFGPGTRLTVT.

The chain carries TRBV18 and TRBJ2-1; the D is unclear. The V gene lost 1 base and the J gene lost 4 bases, with 8 bases spanning the gap. The CDR3 totals 14 residues. Germline CDR1 is KGHSH and CDR2 is LQKENI. DNA for the CDR3: TGTGCCAGCTCACCACAGGAGCGATACAATGAGCAGTTCTTC. It encodes CASSPQERYNEQFF.

The chain links TRBV5-6 to TRBJ2-2; possibly TRBD1 for D (6 bases). V lost 5 bases, J lost 6 bases, and 14 bases lay in between. There are 14 residues in the CDR3. CDR1 SGHDT and CDR2 YYEEEE come from the germline V gene. Here the CDR3 reads CASREQGSAGELFF. The CDR3 DNA follows: TGTGCCAGCAGGGAACAGGGATCTGCCGGGGAGCTGTTTTTT.

This clonotype was seen once. The chain carries TRBV6-1 and TRBJ1-1, with a tentative D call TRBD1 (5 bases). Germline CDR1 and CDR2: MNHNS and SASEGT. This CDR3 is 15 amino acids long. Trimming shortened V by 7 bases and J by 1 base, and 16 bases separated the two germline ends. CDR3 loop: CASTTGTAGNTEAFF. CDR3 in DNA: TGTGCCAGCACAACGGGGACGGCAGGGAACACTGAAGCTTTCTTT.

This clonotype was picked up a small number of times. V and J are TRBV14 and TRBJ2-1, with TRBD1 matching over 9 bases. The CDR3 contains 16 residues. With V trimmed by 4 bases and J by 7 bases, 11 bases remained unmatched. Per the germline V gene, CDR1 is SGHDN and CDR2 is FVKESK. The CDR3 here is CASSRYSGTGSNEQFF. The CDR3 DNA reads as TGTGCCAGCAGCCGATATTCTGGGACAGGGTCGAATGAGCAGTTCTTC.